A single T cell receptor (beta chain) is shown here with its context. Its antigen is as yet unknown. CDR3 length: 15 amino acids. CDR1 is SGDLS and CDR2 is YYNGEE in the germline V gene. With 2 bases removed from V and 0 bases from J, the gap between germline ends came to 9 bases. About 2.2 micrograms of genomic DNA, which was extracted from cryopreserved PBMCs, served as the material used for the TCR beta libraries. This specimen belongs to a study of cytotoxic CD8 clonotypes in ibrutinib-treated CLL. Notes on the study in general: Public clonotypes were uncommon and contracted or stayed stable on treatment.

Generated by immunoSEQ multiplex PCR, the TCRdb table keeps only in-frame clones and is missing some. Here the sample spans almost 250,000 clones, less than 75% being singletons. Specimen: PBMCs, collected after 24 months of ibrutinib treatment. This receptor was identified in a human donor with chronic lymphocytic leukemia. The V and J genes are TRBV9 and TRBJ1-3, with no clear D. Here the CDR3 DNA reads TGTGCCAGCAGCGTCGAGGAGCGCTCTGGAAACACCATATATTTT. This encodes CASSVEERSGNTIYF.